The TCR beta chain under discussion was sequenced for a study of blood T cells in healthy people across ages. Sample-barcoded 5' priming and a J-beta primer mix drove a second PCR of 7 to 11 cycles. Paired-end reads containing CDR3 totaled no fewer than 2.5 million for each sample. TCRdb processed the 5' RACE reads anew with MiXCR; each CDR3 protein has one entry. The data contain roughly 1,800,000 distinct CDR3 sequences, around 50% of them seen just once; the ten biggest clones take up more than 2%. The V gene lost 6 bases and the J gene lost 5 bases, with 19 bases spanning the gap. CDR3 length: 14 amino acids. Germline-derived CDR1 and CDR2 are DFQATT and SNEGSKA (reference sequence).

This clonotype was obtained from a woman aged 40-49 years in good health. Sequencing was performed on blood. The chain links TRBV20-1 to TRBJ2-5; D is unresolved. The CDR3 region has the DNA TGCAGTGCATCAACCGGGTCCATAGGGGAGACCCAGTACTTC. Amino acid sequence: CSASTGSIGETQYF.